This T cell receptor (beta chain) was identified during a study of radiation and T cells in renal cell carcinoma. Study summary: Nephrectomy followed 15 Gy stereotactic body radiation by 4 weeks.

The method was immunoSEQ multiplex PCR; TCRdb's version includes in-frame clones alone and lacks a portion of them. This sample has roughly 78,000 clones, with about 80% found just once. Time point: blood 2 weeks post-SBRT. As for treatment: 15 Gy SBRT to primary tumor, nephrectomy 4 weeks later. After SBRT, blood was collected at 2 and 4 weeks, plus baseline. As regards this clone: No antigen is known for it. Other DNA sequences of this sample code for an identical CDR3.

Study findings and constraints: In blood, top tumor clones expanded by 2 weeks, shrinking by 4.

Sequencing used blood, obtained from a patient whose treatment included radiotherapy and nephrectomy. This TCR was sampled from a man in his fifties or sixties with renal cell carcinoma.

The CDR3: CASSIGFDGYTF. The CDR3 region has the DNA TGTGCCAGTAGTATAGGTTTCGATGGCTACACCTTC. The gene calls are TRBV19 and TRBJ1-2; D gene ambiguous. The CDR3 length is 12 residues. V shed 1 base and J shed 6 bases, with 6 bases lying between them. Germline V gene lookup returns CDR1 LNHDA and CDR2 SQIVND (reference sequence).